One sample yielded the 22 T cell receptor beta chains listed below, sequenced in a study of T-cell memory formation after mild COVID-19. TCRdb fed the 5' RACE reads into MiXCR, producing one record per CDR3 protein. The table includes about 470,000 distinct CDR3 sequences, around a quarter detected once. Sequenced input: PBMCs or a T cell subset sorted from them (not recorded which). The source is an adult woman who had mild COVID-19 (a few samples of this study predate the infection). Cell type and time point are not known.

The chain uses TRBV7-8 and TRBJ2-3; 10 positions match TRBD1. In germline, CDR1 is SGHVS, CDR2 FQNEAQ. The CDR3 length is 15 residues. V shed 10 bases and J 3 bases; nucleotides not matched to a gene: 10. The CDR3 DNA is TGTGCCACCGAGCCCGGGACAGGGGCAACAGATACGCAGTATTTT. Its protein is CATEPGTGATDTQYF.

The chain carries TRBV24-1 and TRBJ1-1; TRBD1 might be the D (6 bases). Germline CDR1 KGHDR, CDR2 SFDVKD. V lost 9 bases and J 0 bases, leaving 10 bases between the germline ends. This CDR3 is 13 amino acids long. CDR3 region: CATRRQVNTEAFF. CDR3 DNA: TGTGCCACCCGGAGACAGGTGAACACTGAAGCTTTCTTT.

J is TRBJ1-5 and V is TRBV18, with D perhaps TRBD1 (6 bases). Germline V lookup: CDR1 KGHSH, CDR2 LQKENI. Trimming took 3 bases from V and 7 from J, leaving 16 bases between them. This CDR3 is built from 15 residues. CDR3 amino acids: CASSPPGARDQPQHF. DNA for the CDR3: TGTGCCAGCTCACCCCCAGGGGCGAGGGACCAGCCCCAGCATTTT.

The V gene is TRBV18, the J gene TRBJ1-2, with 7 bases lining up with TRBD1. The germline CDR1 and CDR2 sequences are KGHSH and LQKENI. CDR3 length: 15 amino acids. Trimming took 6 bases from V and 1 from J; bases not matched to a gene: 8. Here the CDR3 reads CASSGTGTVNYGYTF. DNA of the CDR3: TGTGCCAGCTCGGGTACCGGGACAGTTAACTATGGCTACACCTTC.

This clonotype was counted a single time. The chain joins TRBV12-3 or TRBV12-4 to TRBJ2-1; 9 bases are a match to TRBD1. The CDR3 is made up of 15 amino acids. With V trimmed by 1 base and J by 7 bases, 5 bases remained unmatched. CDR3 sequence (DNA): TGTGCCAGCAGTTTAGACAGGGGGCTGCGTAATGAGCAGTTCTTC. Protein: CASSLDRGLRNEQFF.

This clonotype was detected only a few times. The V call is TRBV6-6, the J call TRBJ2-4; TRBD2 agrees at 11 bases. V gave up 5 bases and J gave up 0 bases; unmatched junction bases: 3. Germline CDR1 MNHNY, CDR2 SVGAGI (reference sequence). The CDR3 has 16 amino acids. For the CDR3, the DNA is TGTGCCAGCAGTGGGACTAGCGGTAAAGCCAAAAACATTCAGTACTTC. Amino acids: CASSGTSGKAKNIQYF.

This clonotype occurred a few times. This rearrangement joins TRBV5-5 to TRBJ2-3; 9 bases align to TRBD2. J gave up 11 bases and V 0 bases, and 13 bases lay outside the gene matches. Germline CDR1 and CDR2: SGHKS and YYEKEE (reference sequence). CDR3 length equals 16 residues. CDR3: CASSLVAGDRQRRQYF. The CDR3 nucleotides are TGTGCCAGCAGCTTGGTAGCGGGGGATCGACAGAGAAGGCAGTATTTT.

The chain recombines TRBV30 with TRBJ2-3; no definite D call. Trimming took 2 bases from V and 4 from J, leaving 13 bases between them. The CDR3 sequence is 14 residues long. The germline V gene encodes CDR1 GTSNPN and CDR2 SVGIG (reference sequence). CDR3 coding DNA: TGTGCCTGGAGTAACTCGATAGGTCCAGATACGCAGTATTTT. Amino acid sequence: CAWSNSIGPDTQYF.

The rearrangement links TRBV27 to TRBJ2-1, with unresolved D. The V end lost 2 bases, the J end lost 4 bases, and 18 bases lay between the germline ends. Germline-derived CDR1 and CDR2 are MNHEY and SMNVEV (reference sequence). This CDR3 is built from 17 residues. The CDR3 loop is CASSLGKPWVSYNEQFF. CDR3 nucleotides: TGTGCCAGCAGTTTAGGGAAACCGTGGGTTTCATACAATGAGCAGTTCTTC.

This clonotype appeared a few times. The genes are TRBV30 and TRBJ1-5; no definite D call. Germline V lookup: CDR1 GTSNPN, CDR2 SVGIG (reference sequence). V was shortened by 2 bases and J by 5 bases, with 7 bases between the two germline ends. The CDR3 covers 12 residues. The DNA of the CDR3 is TGTGCCTGGAGTTCAGACGATCAGCCCCAGCATTTT. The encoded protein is CAWSSDDQPQHF.

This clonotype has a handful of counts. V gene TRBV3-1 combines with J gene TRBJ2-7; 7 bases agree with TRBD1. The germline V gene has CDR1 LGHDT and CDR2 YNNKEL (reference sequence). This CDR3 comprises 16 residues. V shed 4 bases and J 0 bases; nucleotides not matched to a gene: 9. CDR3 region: CASSPAEQGNSYEQYF. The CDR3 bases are TGTGCCAGCAGCCCCGCCGAACAGGGGAACTCCTACGAGCAGTACTTC.

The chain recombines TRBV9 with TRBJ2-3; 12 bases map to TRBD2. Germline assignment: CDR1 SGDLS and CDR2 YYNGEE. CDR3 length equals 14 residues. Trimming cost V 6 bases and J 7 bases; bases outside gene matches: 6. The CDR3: CASTVTSGSNTQYF. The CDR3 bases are TGTGCCAGCACGGTGACTAGCGGGAGTAATACGCAGTATTTT.

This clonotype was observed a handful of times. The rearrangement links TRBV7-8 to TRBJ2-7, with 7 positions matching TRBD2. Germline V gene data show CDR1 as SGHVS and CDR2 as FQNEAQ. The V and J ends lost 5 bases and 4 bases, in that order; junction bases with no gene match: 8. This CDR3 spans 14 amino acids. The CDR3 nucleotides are TGTGCCAGCAGCCCATCTAGCGGCGAATACGAGCAGTACTTC. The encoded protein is CASSPSSGEYEQYF. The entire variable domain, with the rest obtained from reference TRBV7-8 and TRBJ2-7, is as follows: GAGVSQSPRYKVAKRGQDVALRCDPISGHVSLFWYQQALGQGPEFLTYFQNEAQLDKSGLPSDRFFAERPEGSVSTLKIQRTQQEDSAVYLCASSPSSGEYEQYFGPGTRLTVT.

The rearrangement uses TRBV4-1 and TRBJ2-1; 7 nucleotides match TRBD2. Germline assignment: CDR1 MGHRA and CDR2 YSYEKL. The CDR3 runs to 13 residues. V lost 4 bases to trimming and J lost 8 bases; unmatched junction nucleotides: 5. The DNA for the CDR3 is TGCGCCAGCAGCCTAAGCGGGGCGGATGAGCAGTTCTTC. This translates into CASSLSGADEQFF.

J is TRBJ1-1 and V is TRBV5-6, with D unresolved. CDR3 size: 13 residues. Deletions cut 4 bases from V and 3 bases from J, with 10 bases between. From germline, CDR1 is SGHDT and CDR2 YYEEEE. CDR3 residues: CASSPVQDTEAFF. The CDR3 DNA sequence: TGTGCCAGCAGCCCCGTCCAGGACACTGAAGCTTTCTTT.

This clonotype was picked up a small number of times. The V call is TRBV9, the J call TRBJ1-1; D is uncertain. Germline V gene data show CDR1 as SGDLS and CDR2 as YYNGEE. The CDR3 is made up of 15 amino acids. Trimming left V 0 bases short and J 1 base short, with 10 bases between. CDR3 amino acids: CASSVDPNGNTEAFF. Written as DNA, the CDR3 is TGTGCCAGCAGCGTAGACCCCAATGGGAACACTGAAGCTTTCTTT. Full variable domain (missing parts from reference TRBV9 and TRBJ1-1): DSGVTQTPKHLITATGQRVTLRCSPRSGDLSVYWYQQSLDQGLQFLIQYYNGEERAKGNILERFSAQQFPDLHSELNLSSLELGDSALYFCASSVDPNGNTEAFFGQGTRLTVV.

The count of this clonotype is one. The CDR3 loop reads CASSLRAGSDTQYF. In DNA form, the CDR3 reads TGCGCCAGCAGCTTGAGGGCAGGATCCGATACGCAGTATTTT. The chain links TRBV5-1 to TRBJ2-3, with D unclear. V lost 1 base and J 6 bases, leaving 12 bases between the germline ends. CDR3 length equals 14 residues. Germline V gives CDR1 SGHRS, CDR2 YFSETQ.

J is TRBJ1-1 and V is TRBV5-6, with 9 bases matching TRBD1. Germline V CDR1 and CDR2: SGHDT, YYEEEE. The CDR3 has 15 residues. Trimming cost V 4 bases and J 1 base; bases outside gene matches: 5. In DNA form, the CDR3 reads TGTGCCAGCAGCCTCAACAGGGGGCCGAACACTGAAGCTTTCTTT. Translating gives CASSLNRGPNTEAFF.

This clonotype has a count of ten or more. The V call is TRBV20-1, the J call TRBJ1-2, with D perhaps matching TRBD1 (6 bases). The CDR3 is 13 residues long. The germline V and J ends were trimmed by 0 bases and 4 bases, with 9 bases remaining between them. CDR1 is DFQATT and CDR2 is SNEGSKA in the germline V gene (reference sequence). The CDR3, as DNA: TGCAGTGCTAGAGATCCCAGGGGCTATGGCTACACCTTC. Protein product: CSARDPRGYGYTF.

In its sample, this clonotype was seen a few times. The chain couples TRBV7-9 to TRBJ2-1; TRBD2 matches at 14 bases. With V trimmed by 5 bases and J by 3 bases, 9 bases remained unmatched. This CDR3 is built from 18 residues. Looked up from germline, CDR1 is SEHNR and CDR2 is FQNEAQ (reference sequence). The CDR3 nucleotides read TGTGCCAGCAGCATATCCGGGACTAGCGGGGGATACTACAATGAGCAGTTCTTC. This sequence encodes CASSISGTSGGYYNEQFF.

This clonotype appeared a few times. The CDR3 DNA sequence: TGTGCCATCAGTGAAGGACATTACGAGTACAATGAGCAGTTCTTC. Its translation: CAISEGHYEYNEQFF. The chain is built from TRBV10-3 and TRBJ2-1, with D tentatively TRBD1 (5 bases). Germline assignment: CDR1 ENHRY and CDR2 SYGVKD. V lost 3 bases and J lost 4, with 13 bases in between. The CDR3 length is 15 residues.

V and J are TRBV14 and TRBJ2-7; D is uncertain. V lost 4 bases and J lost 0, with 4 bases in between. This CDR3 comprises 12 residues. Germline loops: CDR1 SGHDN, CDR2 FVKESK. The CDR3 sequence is CASSRHSYEQYF. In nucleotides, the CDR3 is TGTGCCAGCAGCCGGCACTCCTACGAGCAGTACTTC.